The text below deals with one T cell receptor beta chain. Its specificity is unknown. This specimen belongs to a study of T cell responses to AZD1222 COVID-19 vaccine. Whole-study results and caveats: Only after the peak T cell response were repertoires sampled. Close to half of all spike-specific TCRs reportedly target regions of the variants that are unmutated. Baseline seropositivity characterized only six AZD1222 recipients. Following two doses of AZD1222, Spike-specific TCR breadth and depth rose.

Libraries were prepared by immunoSEQ multiplex PCR; TCRdb keeps only in-frame clonotypes and omits some of them. This table has about 88,000 clones, roughly 91% appearing once. This TCR came from an adult in good health. Source: peripheral blood, taken on day 0 of AZD1222 vaccination.

CDR3 nucleotides: TGCGCCAGCAGCCAAGAGAAATGGGGAGGGCGACCCTATGGCTACACCTTC. It is translated as CASSQEKWGGRPYGYTF. The chain links TRBV4-3 to TRBJ1-2; D gene ambiguous. Germline CDR1 reads LGHNA; CDR2 reads YSLEER. The CDR3 has 17 amino acids. The V gene lost 0 bases and the J gene lost 4 bases, with 18 bases spanning the gap.